What follows is one T cell receptor (beta chain) and its context. Its antigen target is currently unknown. There are no base qualities to consult, and no much larger clone falls within one base. No patient had received any treatment before thyroid surgery. Patient clinical samples collected from about 2011 to 2018 were retrospectively analysed using T-cell receptor beta sequencing. The protocol used for the library was PCR. Sequencing was carried out with an Illumina HiSeq 4000. High-throughput sequencing was used to profile the CDR3 region of the TCR beta-chain in every patient. The study's own analysis went as follows. Drawing on CDR3 differences between clinicopathological groups, the researchers built a classifier meant to tell apart patients with distant-metastatic papillary thyroid cancer. The Shannon index was used to assess repertoire diversity, and the Morisita-Horn index was used to assess tumor-blood repertoire similarity. TCRdb trimmed public reads at Q25 via fastp, called clones via MiXCR and kept in-frame beta chains. The V and J calls and clone size come from TCRdb's table, not from the authors' own analysis. In this sample the table shows about 15,000 clones, roughly 34% of which occur a single time. The top ten hold about 10% of the sample.

As encoded in the germline V gene, CDR1 is LGHNA while CDR2 is YSLEER. The CDR3 goes from the cysteine to the phenylalanine over 16 residues. The CDR3 DNA has 48 bases and is translated from base 1. V is trimmed back by 2 bases and J by 7 bases, and the junction contains 8 bases that no gene match accounts for. The data stem from a study of metastatic and nonmetastatic thyroid tumors (dated by TCRdb to about 2020). Study-level background: Repertoires were compared across peripheral blood and tumor or nodule tissue samples from malignant and benign thyroid patients. Overall study outcomes, separate from this receptor: In both blood and tumor samples, malignant tumors were reported to have significantly higher TCR beta diversity than benign nodules.

Recombination linked TRBV4-3 to TRBJ1-6, and TRBD1 aligns with 7 junction nucleotides. Source material: tumor tissue. The clonotype comes from a male donor with papillary thyroid cancer or a benign thyroid nodule (not recorded which). Some clones in this sample may be carry-over from other donors' samples. The nucleotide sequence is TGCGCCAGCAGCCAATATGTGCAGGGGGACAATTCACCCCTCCACTTT. This translates into CASSQYVQGDNSPLHF.